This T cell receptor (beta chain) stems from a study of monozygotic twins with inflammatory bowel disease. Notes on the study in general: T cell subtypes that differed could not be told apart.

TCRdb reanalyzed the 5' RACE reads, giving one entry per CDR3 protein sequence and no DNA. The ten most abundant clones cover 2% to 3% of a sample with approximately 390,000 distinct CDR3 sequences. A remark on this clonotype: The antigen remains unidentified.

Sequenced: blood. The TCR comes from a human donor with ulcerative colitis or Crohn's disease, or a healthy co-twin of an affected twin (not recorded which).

CDR3 in amino acids: CSAPDTGELFF. The V and J genes are TRBV20-1 and TRBJ2-2. The CDR3 sequence is 11 residues long. The V gene's germline CDR1 is DFQATT and CDR2 SNEGSKA (reference sequence).